Below, 8 T cell receptor beta chains from the same sample are listed, as sequenced in a study of molecular identifiers for immune sequencing clone quantification. TCRdb reprocessed the PCR reads with MiXCR, giving one entry per CDR3 protein. Here the sample spans hundreds of thousands of distinct CDR3 sequences, around 25% being singletons. Source material: naive CD8+ T cells from blood, with Jurkat cell RNA spiked in. The subset is: FACS-sorted CD8+CD4-CCR7+CD45RA+ naive T cells. Receptors originate from a human donor in good health. Some libraries in this study had Jurkat cell RNA spiked in.

In its sample, this clonotype was seen once. V and J are TRBV9 and TRBJ2-3; 13 positions match TRBD2. After removal of 4 bases from V and 7 bases from J, the junction contained 24 bases not matched to a gene. The CDR3 covers 21 residues. The germline gives CDR1 SGDLS, CDR2 YYNGEE. CDR3 nucleotide sequence: TGTGCCAGCAGCCACCACCCCAGGGAGGGGACTAGCGGGACCCCGGAGAATACGCAGTATTTT. As protein: CASSHHPREGTSGTPENTQYF.

About this clonotype itself: A much larger clone differs by one base, so this may be a read error. The chain employs TRBV4-3 and TRBJ2-1; D is uncertain. This CDR3 has 16 amino acids. The germline V gene has CDR1 LGHNA and CDR2 YSLEER. V was pared by 0 bases and J by 1 base, with 10 bases between. The DNA of the CDR3 is TGCGCCAGCAGCCAAGAAACGCGGAGATCCTACAATGAGCAGTTCTTC. Its translation is CASSQETRRSYNEQFF.

This clonotype was seen repeatedly, ten times or more. The CDR3 here is CSVEDLENTEAFF. CDR3 DNA: TGCAGCGTTGAAGATCTTGAGAACACTGAAGCTTTCTTT. The V call is TRBV29-1, the J call TRBJ1-1; D is unresolved. The CDR3 loop spans 13 amino acids. V was trimmed by 0 bases and J by 1 base, leaving 6 bases between them. Germline CDR1 reads SQVTM; CDR2 reads ANQGSEA.

This clonotype was counted at least ten times. This rearrangement joins TRBV7-6 to TRBJ1-4; 7 bases fit TRBD1. Germline loops: CDR1 SGHVS, CDR2 FNYEAQ. Germline trimming cut 5 bases from V and 8 bases from J; bases unmatched to any gene: 8. CDR3 size: 14 residues. CDR3 residues: CASSPEAGGEKLFF. For the CDR3, the DNA is TGTGCCAGCAGCCCAGAGGCAGGGGGAGAAAAACTGTTTTTT.

This clonotype was counted ten times or more. The chain carries TRBV20-1 and TRBJ2-7; D is undetermined. This CDR3 has 13 amino acids. Germline assignment: CDR1 DFQATT and CDR2 SNEGSKA (reference sequence). Trimming removed 0 bases from V and 2 bases from J, with 8 bases in between. The CDR3 loop reads CSARDSEAYEQYF. CDR3 sequence (DNA): TGCAGTGCTAGAGACTCGGAAGCCTACGAGCAGTACTTC.

The J gene is TRBJ2-1, the V gene TRBV20-1; possibly TRBD2 for D (5 bases). This CDR3 is 13 amino acids long. Germline V gene sequence: CDR1 DFQATT, CDR2 SNEGSKA (reference sequence). V lost 3 bases, J lost 3 bases, and 9 bases lay in between. The CDR3 protein is CSARERNYNEQFF. The CDR3, as DNA: TGCAGTGCTAGGGAGCGGAACTACAATGAGCAGTTCTTC.

The chain couples TRBV28 to TRBJ1-1; 8 bases map to TRBD1. V trimming: 5 bases; J trimming: 0 bases; junction bases outside the gene matches: 8. The CDR3 runs to 16 residues. In germline, CDR1 is MDHEN, CDR2 SYDVKM. CDR3: CASSIYRGSMNTEAFF. CDR3 nucleotide sequence: TGTGCCAGCAGTATCTACAGGGGGAGTATGAACACTGAAGCTTTCTTT.

This chain connects TRBV2 to TRBJ2-5; TRBD1 matches at 9 bases. V gave up 3 bases and J gave up 5 bases; unmatched junction bases: 7. The CDR3 extends over 15 amino acids. CDR1 is SNHLY, CDR2 FYNNEI, per germline. CDR3 residues: CASSDVQGAWETQYF. Here the CDR3 DNA reads TGTGCCAGCAGTGACGTACAGGGGGCCTGGGAGACCCAGTACTTC.